A single TCR beta chain is shown here with its context. Its recognized antigen is unknown. No base qualities exist here, and no much larger clone lies one base off it. The sample's time point, from its label and the paper: cycle 2 day 1 (C2D1) of nivolumab. Every trial patient had relapsed following autologous stem cell transplantation, and prior brentuximab vedotin exposure was what differed among cohorts A, B and C. The trial cohort was composed of over 50 patients with relapsed/refractory classical Hodgkin lymphoma, for whom complete response, partial response or progressive disease was recorded as best overall response. In the multi-cohort phase II CheckMate 205 trial, trial patients received single-agent nivolumab. Best overall response was determined by an independent review committee according to the 2007 International Working Group response criteria. PBMCs from the trial were collected at three points: immediately before nivolumab initiation (C1D1), and during therapy at cycle 2 day 1 and cycle 4 day 1. Peripheral blood was collected in 8 mL Vacutainer Cell Preparation Tubes, from which PBMCs were isolated by centrifugation and then cryopreserved.

Trimming takes 1 base from V and 0 bases from J, and the germline ends sit 9 bases apart. CDR3 length: 16 amino acids, cysteine to phenylalanine. The kept DNA is CDR3 alone, 48 bases in frame from the first base. Per the germline V gene, SGHVS is the CDR1 and FNYEAQ is the CDR2. The data were obtained in a study of PD-1 blockade in classical Hodgkin lymphoma (dated by TCRdb to 2020 to 2022). A note on the overall study: Nivolumab dosing was 3 mg/kg intravenously every 2 weeks, continuing until either disease progression or unacceptable toxicity. The study used CyTOF and TCR beta sequencing to define a peripheral blood immune signature of response to PD-1 blockade in classical Hodgkin lymphoma.

The Qiagen DNeasy kit was used to extract genomic DNA both from unsorted PBMCs and from the negatively selected CD4+ and CD8+ fractions. Amplification of TCR beta CDR3 regions was done by immunoSEQ multiplex PCR with primers that anneal to V and J segments. Amplification bias was minimized using a synthetic immune receptor repertoire, and residual bias was removed computationally after sequencing. Regarding the original processing steps: Custom Python scripts were used to quantify repertoire diversity as the Shannon entropy index. Unsorted, CD4+ and CD8+ repertoires were examined separately, except in combined analyses, for which CD4+ and CD8+ sequences were merged in silico. A clone counted as expanded when the clone's frequency after treatment rose at least 2-fold relative to C1D1, and clones undetected at baseline were given a pseudocount of 0.5. Clones with 0 or 1 copy at C1D1 were defined as singleton clones, while clones with 2 or more copies were defined as non-singleton clones. By matching protein sequences in sorted samples from the same patient, clones expanded in unsorted samples were annotated as CD4+, CD8+ or unknown. Diversity changes from C1D1 to C4D1 were tested in paired samples using Wilcoxon tests. The table comes from immuneACCESS by way of TCRdb, which keeps in-frame sequences with V and J called. Part of the clones is missing from these tables; in studies checked, under half for an unresolved V gene and the rest for unknown reasons. V, J and clone size were drawn from that table, and D and trimming were deduced from the DNA. The sample data list 95,000 to 120,000 clones, and 89% of these were observed just once. The ten biggest clones cover roughly 21% of the sample.

On the study overall, not on this receptor specifically: Newly diagnosed patients were reported to have lower baseline TCR diversity than healthy donors, and relapsed/refractory patients were reported to have lower baseline TCR diversity still. A significant rise by C4D1 was seen in CD4+ but not CD8+ TCR diversity (p=0.0027 vs p=0.16), with the rise being most apparent in complete responders (p=0.02). Trial patients achieving complete response had baseline diversity similar to newly diagnosed patients, whereas partial responders and progressors had significantly lower diversity. Diversity was lower in patients who began nivolumab less than 1 year after ASCT, so these patients were left out of later analyses to avoid confounding by immune reconstitution. The study covered only a single clinical trial cohort, and the causes of the repertoire differences, possibly disease activity or prior therapy, were still not defined.

The sequences come from peripheral blood mononuclear cells (PBMCs), collected before the second cycle of nivolumab. The chain links TRBV7-6 with TRBJ1-4, and the D gene may be TRBD1, 6 bases matching. This receptor was identified in a human donor with classical Hodgkin lymphoma. The CDR3 has the sequence CASSLEQGATNEKLFF. The nucleotide sequence reads as follows: TGTGCCAGCAGCTTAGAACAGGGTGCAACTAATGAAAAACTGTTTTTT. The entire variable domain, with the stretches around the CDR3 drawn from the reference TRBV7-6 and TRBJ1-4 proteins, is GAGVSQSPRYKVTKRGQDVALRCDPISGHVSLYWYRQALGQGPEFLTYFNYEAQQDKSGLPNDRFSAERPEGSISTLTIQRTEQRDSAMYRCASSLEQGATNEKLFFGSGTQLSVL.